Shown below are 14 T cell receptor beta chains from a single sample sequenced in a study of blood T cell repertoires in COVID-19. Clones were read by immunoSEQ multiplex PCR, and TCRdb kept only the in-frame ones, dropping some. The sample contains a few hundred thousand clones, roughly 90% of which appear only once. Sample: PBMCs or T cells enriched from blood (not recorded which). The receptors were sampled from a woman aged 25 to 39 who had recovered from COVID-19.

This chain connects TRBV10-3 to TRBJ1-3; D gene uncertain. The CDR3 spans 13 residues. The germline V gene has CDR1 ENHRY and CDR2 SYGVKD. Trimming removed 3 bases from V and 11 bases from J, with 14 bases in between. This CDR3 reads CAISDRPLAAIYF. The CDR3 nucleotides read TGTGCCATCAGTGACAGGCCCCTGGCCGCCATATATTTT.

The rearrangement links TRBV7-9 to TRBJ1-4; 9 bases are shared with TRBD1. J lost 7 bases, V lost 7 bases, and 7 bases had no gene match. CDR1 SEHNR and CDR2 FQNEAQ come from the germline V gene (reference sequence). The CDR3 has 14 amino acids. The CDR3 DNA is TGTGCCAGCAACCCGGGACAGGGCGGTGAAAAACTGTTTTTT. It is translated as CASNPGQGGEKLFF. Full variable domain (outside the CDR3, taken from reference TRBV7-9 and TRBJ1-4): DTGVSQNPRHKITKRGQNVTFRCDPISEHNRLYWYRQTLGQGPEFLTYFQNEAQLEKSRLLSDRFSAERPKGSFSTLEIQRTEQGDSAMYLCASNPGQGGEKLFFGSGTQLSVL.

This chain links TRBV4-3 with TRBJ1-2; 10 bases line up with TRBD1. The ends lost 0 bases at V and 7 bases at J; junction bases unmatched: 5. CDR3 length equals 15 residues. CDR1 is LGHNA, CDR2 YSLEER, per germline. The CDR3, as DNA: TGCGCCAGCAGCCAAGATCGGGGACAGGGGATTGGCTACACCTTC. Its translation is CASSQDRGQGIGYTF.

CDR3 DNA sequence: TGTGCCAGCAGCACAGGGTCATCTAATGAAAAACTGTTTTTT. It specifies CASSTGSSNEKLFF. V is TRBV28 and J is TRBJ1-4; TRBD1 is a possible D gene (6 bases). The length of the CDR3 is 14 residues. V lost 6 bases, J lost 3 bases, and 11 bases lay in between. Germline loops: CDR1 MDHEN, CDR2 SYDVKM.

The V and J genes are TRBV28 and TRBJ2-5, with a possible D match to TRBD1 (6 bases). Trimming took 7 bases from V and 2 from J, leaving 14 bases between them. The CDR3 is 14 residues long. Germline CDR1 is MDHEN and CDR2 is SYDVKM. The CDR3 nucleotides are TGTGCCAGCATCAAACCGGGACATCAAGAGACCCAGTACTTC. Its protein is CASIKPGHQETQYF.

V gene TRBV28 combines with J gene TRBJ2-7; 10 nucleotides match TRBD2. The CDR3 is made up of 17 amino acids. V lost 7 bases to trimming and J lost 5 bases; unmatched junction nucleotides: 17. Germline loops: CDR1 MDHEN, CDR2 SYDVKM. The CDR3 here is CASTSMSSGRAGNEQYF. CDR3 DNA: TGTGCCAGCACCTCTATGTCGAGCGGGAGGGCCGGGAACGAGCAGTACTTC.

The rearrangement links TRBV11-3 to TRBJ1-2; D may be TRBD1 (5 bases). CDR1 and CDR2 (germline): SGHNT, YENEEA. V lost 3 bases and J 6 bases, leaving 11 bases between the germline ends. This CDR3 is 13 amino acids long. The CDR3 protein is CASSFGGGDGYTF. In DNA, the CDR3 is TGTGCCAGCAGCTTTGGGGGAGGGGATGGCTACACCTTC.

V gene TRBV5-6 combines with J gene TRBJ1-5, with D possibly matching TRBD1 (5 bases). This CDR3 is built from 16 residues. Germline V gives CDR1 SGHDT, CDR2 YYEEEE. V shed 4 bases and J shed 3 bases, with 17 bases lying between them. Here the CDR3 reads CASSPRGSYPNQPQHF. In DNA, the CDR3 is TGTGCCAGCAGCCCAAGGGGCAGTTACCCCAATCAGCCCCAGCATTTT.

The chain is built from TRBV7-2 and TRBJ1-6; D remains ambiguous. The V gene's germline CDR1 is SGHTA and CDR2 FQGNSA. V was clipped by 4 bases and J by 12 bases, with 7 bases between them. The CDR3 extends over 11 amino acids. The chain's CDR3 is CASSSAVPLHF. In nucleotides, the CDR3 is TGTGCCAGCAGCTCTGCGGTACCCCTCCACTTT.

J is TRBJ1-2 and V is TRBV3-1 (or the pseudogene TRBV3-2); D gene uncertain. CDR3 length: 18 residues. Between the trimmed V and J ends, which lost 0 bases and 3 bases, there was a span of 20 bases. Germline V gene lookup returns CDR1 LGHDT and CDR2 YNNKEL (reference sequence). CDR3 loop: CASSQDGINGGIYYGYTF. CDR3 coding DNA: TGTGCCAGCAGCCAAGATGGGATTAACGGAGGCATATACTATGGCTACACCTTC.

CDR3 region: CASSYSGARGETQYF. In DNA, the CDR3 is TGTGCCAGCAGTTACTCGGGAGCACGGGGAGAGACCCAGTACTTC. This rearrangement joins TRBV6-5 to TRBJ2-5; perhaps TRBD2 as D (5 bases). This CDR3 has 15 amino acids. V lost 0 bases and J 4 bases, leaving 12 bases between the germline ends. CDR1 and CDR2 (germline): MNHEY, SVGAGI.

The CDR3 sequence is CASSSGGAGEKLFF. DNA for the CDR3: TGTGCCAGCAGTTCTGGGGGCGCGGGTGAAAAACTGTTTTTT. The chain links TRBV28 to TRBJ1-4; tentative D call: TRBD1 (6 bases). The CDR3 totals 14 residues. In germline, CDR1 is MDHEN, CDR2 SYDVKM. V shed 4 bases and J shed 7 bases, with 13 bases lying between them.

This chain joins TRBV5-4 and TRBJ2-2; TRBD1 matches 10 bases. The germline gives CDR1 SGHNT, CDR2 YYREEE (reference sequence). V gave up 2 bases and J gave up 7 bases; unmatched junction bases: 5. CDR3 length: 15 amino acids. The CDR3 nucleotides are TGTGCCAGCAGCTTCCGACAGGGGGCGGTCGGGGAGCTGTTTTTT. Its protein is CASSFRQGAVGELFF.

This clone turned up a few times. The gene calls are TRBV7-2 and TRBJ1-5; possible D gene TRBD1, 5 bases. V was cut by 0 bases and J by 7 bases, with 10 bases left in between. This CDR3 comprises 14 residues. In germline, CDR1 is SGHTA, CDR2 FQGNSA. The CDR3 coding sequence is TGTGCCAGCAGCTTAGCGCAGGGTAACCAGCCCCAGCATTTT. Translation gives CASSLAQGNQPQHF.